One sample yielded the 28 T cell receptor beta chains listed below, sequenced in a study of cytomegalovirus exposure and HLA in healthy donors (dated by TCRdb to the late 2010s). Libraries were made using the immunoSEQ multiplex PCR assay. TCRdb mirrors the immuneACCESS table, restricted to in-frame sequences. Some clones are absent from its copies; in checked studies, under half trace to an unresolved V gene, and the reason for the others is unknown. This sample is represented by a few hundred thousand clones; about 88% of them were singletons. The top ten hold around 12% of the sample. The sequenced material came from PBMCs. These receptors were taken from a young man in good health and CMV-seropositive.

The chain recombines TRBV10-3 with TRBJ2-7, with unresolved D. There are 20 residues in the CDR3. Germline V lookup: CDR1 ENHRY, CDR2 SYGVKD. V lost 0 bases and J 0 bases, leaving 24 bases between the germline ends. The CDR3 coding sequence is TGTGCCATCAGTGAGTCAAGGATCCTCGGTCAACGAGAAATCTCCTACGAGCAGTACTTC. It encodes CAISESRILGQREISYEQYF.

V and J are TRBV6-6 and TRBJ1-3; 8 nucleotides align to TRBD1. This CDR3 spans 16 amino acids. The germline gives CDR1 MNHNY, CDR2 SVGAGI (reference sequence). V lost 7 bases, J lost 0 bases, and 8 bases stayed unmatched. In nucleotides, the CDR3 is TGTGCCAGCAACTTACATGGGACAGGCTCTGGAAACACCATATATTTT. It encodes CASNLHGTGSGNTIYF.

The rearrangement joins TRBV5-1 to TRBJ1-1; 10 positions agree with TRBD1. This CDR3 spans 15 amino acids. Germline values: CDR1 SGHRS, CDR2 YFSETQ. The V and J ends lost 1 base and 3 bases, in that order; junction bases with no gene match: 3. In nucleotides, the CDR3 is TGCGCCAGCAGCTTGTCCGGACAGGGGGACACTGAAGCTTTCTTT. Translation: CASSLSGQGDTEAFF.

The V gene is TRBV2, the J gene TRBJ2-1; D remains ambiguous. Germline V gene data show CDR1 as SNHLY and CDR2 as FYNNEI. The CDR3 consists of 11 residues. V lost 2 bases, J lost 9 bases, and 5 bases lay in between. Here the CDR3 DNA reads TGTGCCAGCAGTGAATGGAGTGAGCAGTTCTTC. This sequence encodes CASSEWSEQFF.

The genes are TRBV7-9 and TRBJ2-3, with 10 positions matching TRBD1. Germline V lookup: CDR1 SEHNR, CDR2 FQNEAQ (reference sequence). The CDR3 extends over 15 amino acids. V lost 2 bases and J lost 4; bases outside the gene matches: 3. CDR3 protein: CASSLMGQGSDTQYF. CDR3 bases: TGTGCCAGCAGCTTAATGGGACAGGGGTCAGATACGCAGTATTTT. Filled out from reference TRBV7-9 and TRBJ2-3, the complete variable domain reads DTGVSQNPRHKITKRGQNVTFRCDPISEHNRLYWYRQTLGQGPEFLTYFQNEAQLEKSRLLSDRFSAERPKGSFSTLEIQRTEQGDSAMYLCASSLMGQGSDTQYFGPGTRLTVL.

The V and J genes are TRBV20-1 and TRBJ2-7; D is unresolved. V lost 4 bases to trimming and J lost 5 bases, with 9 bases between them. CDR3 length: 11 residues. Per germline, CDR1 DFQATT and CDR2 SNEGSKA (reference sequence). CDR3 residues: CSATSGDEQYF. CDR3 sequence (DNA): TGCAGTGCTACGTCAGGCGACGAGCAGTACTTC.

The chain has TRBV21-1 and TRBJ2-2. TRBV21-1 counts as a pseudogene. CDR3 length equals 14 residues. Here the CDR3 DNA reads TGTGCCAGCAGCAATTTGTTGAACACCGGGGAGCTGTTTTTT. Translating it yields CASSNLLNTGELFF.

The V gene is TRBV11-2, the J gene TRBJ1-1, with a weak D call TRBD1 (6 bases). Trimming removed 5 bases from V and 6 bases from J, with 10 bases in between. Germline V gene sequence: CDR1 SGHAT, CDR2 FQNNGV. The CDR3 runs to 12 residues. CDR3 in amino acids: CASSRGQPEAFF. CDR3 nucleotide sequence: TGTGCCAGCAGCCGCGGACAGCCTGAAGCTTTCTTT.

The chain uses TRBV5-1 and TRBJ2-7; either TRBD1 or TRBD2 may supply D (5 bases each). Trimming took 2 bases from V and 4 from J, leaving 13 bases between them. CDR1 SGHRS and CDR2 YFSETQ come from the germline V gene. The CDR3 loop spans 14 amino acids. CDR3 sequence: CASSLTGPDYEQYF. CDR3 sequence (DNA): TGCGCCAGCAGCTTAACGGGACCCGATTACGAGCAGTACTTC.

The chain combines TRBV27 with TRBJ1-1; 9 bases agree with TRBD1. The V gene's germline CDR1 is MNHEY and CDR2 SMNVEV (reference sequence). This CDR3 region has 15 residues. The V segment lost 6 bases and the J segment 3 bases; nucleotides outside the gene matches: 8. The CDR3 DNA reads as TGTGCCAGCAGACTAGGGACAGGGCTAGACACTGAAGCTTTCTTT. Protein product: CASRLGTGLDTEAFF.

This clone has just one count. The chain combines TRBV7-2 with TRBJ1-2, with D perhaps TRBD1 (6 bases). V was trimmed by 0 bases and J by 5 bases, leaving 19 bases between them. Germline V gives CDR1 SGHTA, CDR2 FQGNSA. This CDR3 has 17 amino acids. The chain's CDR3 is CASSLAISGEGSYGYTF. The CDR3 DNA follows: TGTGCCAGCAGCTTAGCAATTTCAGGGGAGGGTAGTTATGGCTACACCTTC.

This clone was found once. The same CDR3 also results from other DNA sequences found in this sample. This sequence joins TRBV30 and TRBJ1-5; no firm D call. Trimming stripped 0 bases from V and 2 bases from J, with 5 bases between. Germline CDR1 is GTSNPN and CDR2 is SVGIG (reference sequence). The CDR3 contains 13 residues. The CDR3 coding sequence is TGTGCCTGGAGTGTTCGGGGCAATCAGCCCCAGCATTTT. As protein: CAWSVRGNQPQHF. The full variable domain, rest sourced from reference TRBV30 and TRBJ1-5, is SQTIHQWPATLVQPVGSPLSLECTVEGTSNPNLYWYRQAAGRGLQLLFYSVGIGQISSEVPQNLSASRPQDRQFILSSKKLLLSDSGFYLCAWSVRGNQPQHFGDGTRLSIL.

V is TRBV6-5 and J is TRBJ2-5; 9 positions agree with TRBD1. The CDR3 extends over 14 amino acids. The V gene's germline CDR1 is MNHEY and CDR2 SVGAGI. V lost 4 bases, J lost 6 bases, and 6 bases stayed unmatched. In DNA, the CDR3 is TGTGCCAGCAGTTCTACAGGGGGCGGGAAGACCCAGTACTTC. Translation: CASSSTGGGKTQYF.

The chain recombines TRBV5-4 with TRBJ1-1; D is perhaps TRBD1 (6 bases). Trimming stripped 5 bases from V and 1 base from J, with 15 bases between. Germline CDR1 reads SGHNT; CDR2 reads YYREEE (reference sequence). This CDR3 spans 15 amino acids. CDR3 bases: TGTGCCAGCAGTTCCGGGACAAGCAAGAACACTGAAGCTTTCTTT. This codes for CASSSGTSKNTEAFF.

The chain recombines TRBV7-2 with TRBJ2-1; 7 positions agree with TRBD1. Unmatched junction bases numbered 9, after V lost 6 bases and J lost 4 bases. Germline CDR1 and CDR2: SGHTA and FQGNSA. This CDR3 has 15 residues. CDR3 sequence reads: CASRQTGTDYNEQFF. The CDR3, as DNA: TGTGCCAGCAGGCAGACCGGGACAGATTACAATGAGCAGTTCTTC.

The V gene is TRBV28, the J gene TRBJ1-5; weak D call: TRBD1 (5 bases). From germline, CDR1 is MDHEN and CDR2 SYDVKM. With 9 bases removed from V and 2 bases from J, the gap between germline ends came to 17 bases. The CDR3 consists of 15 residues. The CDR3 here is CASSLTWGRNQPQHF. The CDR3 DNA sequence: TGTGCCAGTTCTCTTACGTGGGGACGCAATCAGCCCCAGCATTTT.

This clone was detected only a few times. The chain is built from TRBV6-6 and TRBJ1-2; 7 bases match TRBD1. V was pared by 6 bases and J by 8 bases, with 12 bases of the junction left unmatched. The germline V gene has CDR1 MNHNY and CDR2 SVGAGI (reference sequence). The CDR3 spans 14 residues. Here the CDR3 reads CASSTPGQEGGYTF. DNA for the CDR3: TGTGCCAGCAGCACCCCTGGACAGGAGGGAGGCTACACCTTC.

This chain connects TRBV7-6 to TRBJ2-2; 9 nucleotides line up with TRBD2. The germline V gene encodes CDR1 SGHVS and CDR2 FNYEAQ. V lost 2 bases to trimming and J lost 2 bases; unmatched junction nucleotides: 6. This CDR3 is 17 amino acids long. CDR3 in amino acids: CASSLSQREVNTGELFF. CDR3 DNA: TGTGCCAGCAGCTTAAGCCAGCGGGAGGTCAACACCGGGGAGCTGTTTTTT.

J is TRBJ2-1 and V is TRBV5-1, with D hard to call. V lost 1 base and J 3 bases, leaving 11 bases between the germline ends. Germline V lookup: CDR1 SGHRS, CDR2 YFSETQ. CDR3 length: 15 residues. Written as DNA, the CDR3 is TGCGCCAGCAGCTTGCTCCCCGACAACTACAATGAGCAGTTCTTC. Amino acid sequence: CASSLLPDNYNEQFF.

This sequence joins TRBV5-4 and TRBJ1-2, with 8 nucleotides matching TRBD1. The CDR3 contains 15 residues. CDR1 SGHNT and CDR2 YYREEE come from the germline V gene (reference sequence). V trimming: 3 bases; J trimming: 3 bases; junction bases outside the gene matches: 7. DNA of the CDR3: TGTGCCAGCAGCTCAAAATTGACAGGGGACTATGGCTACACCTTC. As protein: CASSSKLTGDYGYTF.

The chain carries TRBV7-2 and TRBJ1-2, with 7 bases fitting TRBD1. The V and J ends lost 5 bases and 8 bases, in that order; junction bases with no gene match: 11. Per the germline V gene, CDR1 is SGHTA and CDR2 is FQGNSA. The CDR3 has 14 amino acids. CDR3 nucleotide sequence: TGTGCCAGCAGCCGGACAGGAGAGGGGTCGGGCTACACCTTC. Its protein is CASSRTGEGSGYTF. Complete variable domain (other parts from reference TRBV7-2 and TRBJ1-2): GAGVSQSPSNKVTEKGKDVELRCDPISGHTALYWYRQSLGQGLEFLIYFQGNSAPDKSGLPSDRFSAERTGGSVSTLTIQRTQQEDSAVYLCASSRTGEGSGYTFGSGTRLTVV.

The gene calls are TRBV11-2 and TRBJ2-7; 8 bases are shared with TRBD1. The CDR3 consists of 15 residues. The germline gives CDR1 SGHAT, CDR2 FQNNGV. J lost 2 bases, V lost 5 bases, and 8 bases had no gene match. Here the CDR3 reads CASSHVRDRTYEQYF. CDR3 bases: TGTGCCAGCAGCCACGTCCGGGACAGGACCTACGAGCAGTACTTC.

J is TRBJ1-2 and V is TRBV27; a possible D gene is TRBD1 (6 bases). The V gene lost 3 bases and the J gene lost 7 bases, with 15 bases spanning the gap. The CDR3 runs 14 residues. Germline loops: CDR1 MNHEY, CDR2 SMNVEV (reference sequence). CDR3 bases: TGTGCCAGCAGTTTTAAGGGGGGTACTTTTGGCTACACCTTC. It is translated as CASSFKGGTFGYTF.

The CDR3 DNA sequence: TGTGCCAGCAGTGACCCCCGGGGGACGCAGATCGATGAGCAGTTCTTC. Its translation is CASSDPRGTQIDEQFF. The chain recombines TRBV6-1 with TRBJ2-1; a possible D gene is TRBD2 (6 bases). V lost 3 bases and J lost 8, with 20 bases in between. There are 16 residues in the CDR3. CDR1 is MNHNS and CDR2 is SASEGT in the germline V gene.

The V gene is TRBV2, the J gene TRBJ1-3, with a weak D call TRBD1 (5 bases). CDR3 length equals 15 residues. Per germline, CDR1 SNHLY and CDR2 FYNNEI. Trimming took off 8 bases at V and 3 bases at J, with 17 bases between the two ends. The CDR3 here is CASQGPNRGGNTIYF. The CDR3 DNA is TGTGCCAGCCAGGGACCTAATAGGGGTGGAAACACCATATATTTT.

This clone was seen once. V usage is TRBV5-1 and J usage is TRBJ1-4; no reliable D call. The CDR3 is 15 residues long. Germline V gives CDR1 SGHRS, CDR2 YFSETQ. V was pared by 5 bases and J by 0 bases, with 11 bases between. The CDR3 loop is CASRGGIATNEKLFF. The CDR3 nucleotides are TGCGCCAGCAGAGGCGGAATCGCAACTAATGAAAAACTGTTTTTT. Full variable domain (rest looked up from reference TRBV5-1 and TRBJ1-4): KAGVTQTPRYLIKTRGQQVTLSCSPISGHRSVSWYQQTPGQGLQFLFEYFSETQRNKGNFPGRFSGRQFSNSRSEMNVSTLELGDSALYLCASRGGIATNEKLFFGSGTQLSVL.

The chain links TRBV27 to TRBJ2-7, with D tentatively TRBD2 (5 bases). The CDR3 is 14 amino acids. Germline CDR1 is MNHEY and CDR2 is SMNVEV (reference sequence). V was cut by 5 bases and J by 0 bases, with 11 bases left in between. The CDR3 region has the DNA TGTGCCAGCAGTCTCCTAGCAAACTCCTACGAGCAGTACTTC. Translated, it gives CASSLLANSYEQYF.

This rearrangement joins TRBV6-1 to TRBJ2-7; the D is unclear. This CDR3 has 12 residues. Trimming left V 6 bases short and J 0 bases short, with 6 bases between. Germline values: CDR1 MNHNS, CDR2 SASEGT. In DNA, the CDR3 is TGTGCCAGCAGCCAGAACTCCTACGAGCAGTACTTC. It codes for CASSQNSYEQYF.